The 21 T cell receptor beta chains reported below all come from one sample, sequenced in a study of control samples from healthy donors and cancer patients. Using immunoSEQ multiplex PCR, the repertoire was profiled, and TCRdb retains in-frame clones only, with some absent. Among 35,000 to 50,000 clones, 75% to 90% were seen once, and the ten largest hold approximately 48%. Source material: blood. Receptors were obtained from a man aged 55 to 69 in good health.

This clone showed up just a few times. CDR3 amino acids: CSVEQGGTDTQYF. The CDR3 DNA is TGCAGCGTTGAACAGGGGGGCACAGATACGCAGTATTTT. The chain employs TRBV29-1 and TRBJ2-3, with TRBD1 matching 7 bases. CDR3 length: 13 residues. CDR1 and CDR2 (germline): SQVTM, ANQGSEA. The V segment lost 2 bases and the J segment 1 base; nucleotides outside the gene matches: 0.

The J gene is TRBJ2-1, the V gene TRBV10-3; D may be TRBD2 (6 bases). This CDR3 region has 17 residues. V lost 11 bases, J lost 0 bases, and 23 bases lay in between. CDR1 ENHRY and CDR2 SYGVKD come from the germline V gene. The CDR3 DNA is TGTGCCTTCTGTGGGTTGGGACTCCAAAACTCCTACAATGAGCAGTTCTTC. Amino acid sequence: CAFCGLGLQNSYNEQFF.

Only a few counts were recorded for this clone. The CDR3 loop is CASSLTGTPRADTQYF. The CDR3 bases are TGTGCCAGCAGCTTGACGGGGACACCGAGGGCAGATACGCAGTATTTT. The chain carries TRBV5-6 and TRBJ2-3; tentatively, D is TRBD1 (6 bases). V was cut by 1 base and J by 4 bases, with 16 bases left in between. The CDR3 runs to 16 residues. The germline gives CDR1 SGHDT, CDR2 YYEEEE.

CDR3 bases: TGTGCCGGAGACCGTACAGGGGGCAACTATGGCTACACCTTC. As protein: CAGDRTGGNYGYTF. V is TRBV7-9 and J is TRBJ1-2; 9 bases align to TRBD1. Germline CDR1 and CDR2: SEHNR and FQNEAQ (reference sequence). Losses at the gene ends were 11 bases for V and 2 bases for J; bases not matched to a gene: 9. This CDR3 has 14 residues.

This sequence joins TRBV7-2 and TRBJ1-2; D gene ambiguous. The CDR3 has 14 residues. Per germline, CDR1 SGHTA and CDR2 FQGNSA. The V end was cut by 5 bases, the J end by 6 bases, with 16 bases between. The CDR3 loop is CASSEYKSVDGYTF. CDR3 nucleotide sequence: TGTGCCAGCAGCGAGTATAAGAGTGTCGATGGCTACACCTTC.

This CDR3 reads CASSTPIGRFSSYEQYF. In DNA, the CDR3 is TGTGCCAGTAGTACCCCAATTGGACGGTTTAGCTCCTACGAGCAGTACTTC. The genes are TRBV19 and TRBJ2-7; D gene unclear. CDR3 length: 17 amino acids. V was clipped by 4 bases and J by 0 bases, with 19 bases between them. CDR1 and CDR2 from the germline V gene are LNHDA and SQIVND (reference sequence).

This sequence joins TRBV5-4 and TRBJ2-1; 8 bases are shared with TRBD2. J gave up 5 bases and V 1 base, and 5 bases lay outside the gene matches. Germline-derived CDR1 and CDR2 are SGHNT and YYREEE (reference sequence). The CDR3 extends over 15 amino acids. CDR3 sequence: CASSLNGGGNNEQFF. In DNA form, the CDR3 reads TGTGCCAGCAGCTTGAACGGGGGGGGTAACAATGAGCAGTTCTTC.

This clone was detected only a few times. V and J are TRBV7-9 and TRBJ1-4; no reliable D call. Germline V lookup: CDR1 SEHNR, CDR2 FQNEAQ (reference sequence). V lost 6 bases and J 6 bases, leaving 11 bases between the germline ends. CDR3 length: 13 residues. CDR3 in amino acids: CASSPRDYEKLFF. The CDR3 bases are TGTGCCAGCAGTCCCCGGGATTATGAAAAACTGTTTTTT.

The V call is TRBV5-1, the J call TRBJ2-5; no firm D call. Germline CDR1 and CDR2: SGHRS and YFSETQ. This CDR3 is 14 amino acids long. The ends were cut back, 3 bases at V and 3 bases at J, with 12 bases in the middle. CDR3 sequence: CASSSGGQKETQYF. DNA of the CDR3: TGCGCCAGCAGCTCCGGCGGTCAGAAAGAGACCCAGTACTTC.

The V call is TRBV7-2, the J call TRBJ1-2; D remains unclear. Germline CDR1 is SGHTA and CDR2 is FQGNSA. This CDR3 is built from 14 residues. The V gene lost 4 bases and the J gene lost 5 bases, with 14 bases spanning the gap. The CDR3 loop reads CASSSPGRKYGYTF. CDR3 sequence (DNA): TGTGCCAGCAGCTCACCCGGGCGCAAGTATGGCTACACCTTC.

The chain combines TRBV7-8 with TRBJ2-6, with 7 nucleotides matching TRBD2. The CDR3 covers 16 residues. The trim removed 4 bases at V and 2 bases at J, leaving 5 bases unmatched. The germline V gene encodes CDR1 SGHVS and CDR2 FQNEAQ. This CDR3 reads CASSSSGGAGANVLTF. The CDR3 region has the DNA TGTGCCAGCAGCTCCTCTGGGGGGGCTGGGGCCAACGTCCTGACTTTC.

The sample holds one count of this clone. The V call is TRBV10-2, the J call TRBJ2-5; D ambiguous. CDR3 length: 12 amino acids. CDR1 and CDR2 (germline): WSHSY, SAAADI. V gave up 6 bases and J gave up 3 bases, with 8 bases separating them. CDR3 sequence (DNA): TGCGCCAGCAGAAGCCAGGAAGAGACCCAGTACTTC. Translating gives CASRSQEETQYF.

This clone appeared once. The rearrangement joins TRBV19 to TRBJ1-2, with 12 bases that match TRBD1. Germline CDR1 reads LNHDA; CDR2 reads SQIVND (reference sequence). Losses at the gene ends were 6 bases for V and 2 bases for J; bases not matched to a gene: 7. CDR3 length: 16 amino acids. CDR3 sequence: CASSPAGTGGNYGYTF. The CDR3, as DNA: TGTGCCAGTAGCCCGGCGGGGACAGGGGGCAACTATGGCTACACCTTC.

The gene calls are TRBV7-2 and TRBJ1-5; D call uncertain. V was cut by 1 base and J by 3 bases, with 10 bases left in between. The CDR3 contains 15 residues. CDR1 and CDR2 (germline): SGHTA, FQGNSA. The CDR3 loop is CASSLGGSYNQPQHF. The CDR3 DNA reads as TGTGCCAGCAGCTTAGGTGGCAGTTACAATCAGCCCCAGCATTTT.

In this sample, this clone turned up once. CDR3 in DNA: TGCGCCAGCAGCTTGGAAGGGGCCAACGTCCTGACTTTC. Residues: CASSLEGANVLTF. V usage is TRBV5-1 and J usage is TRBJ2-6; D uncertain. The CDR3 sequence is 13 residues long. The V end lost 0 bases, the J end lost 4 bases, and 2 bases lay between the germline ends. Per germline, CDR1 SGHRS and CDR2 YFSETQ. Based on the CDR3 plus reference TRBV5-1 and TRBJ2-6, the full variable domain is KAGVTQTPRYLIKTRGQQVTLSCSPISGHRSVSWYQQTPGQGLQFLFEYFSETQRNKGNFPGRFSGRQFSNSRSEMNVSTLELGDSALYLCASSLEGANVLTFGAGSRLTVL.

The chain combines TRBV9 with TRBJ2-3, with D unresolved. With 3 bases removed from V and 5 bases from J, the gap between germline ends came to 19 bases. The CDR3 has 16 amino acids. Per germline, CDR1 SGDLS and CDR2 YYNGEE. CDR3 protein: CASSAAGGQMGDTQYF. The CDR3 DNA reads TGTGCCAGCAGCGCCGCAGGTGGGCAAATGGGAGATACGCAGTATTTT.

This clone has a handful of counts. The chain combines TRBV6-1 with TRBJ2-1, with a weak D call TRBD2 (5 bases). Germline loops: CDR1 MNHNS, CDR2 SASEGT. The ends were cut back, 3 bases at V and 1 base at J, with 10 bases in the middle. The CDR3 totals 15 residues. CDR3 nucleotides: TGTGCCAGCAGTGACCCGGCGGGTTCCTACAATGAGCAGTTCTTC. This codes for CASSDPAGSYNEQFF.

This chain links TRBV11-2 with TRBJ2-7, with 9 bases identical to TRBD1. V dropped 5 bases and J dropped 3; count of bases not matched to a gene: 2. CDR1 is SGHAT and CDR2 is FQNNGV in the germline V gene. CDR3 length: 13 residues. CDR3 sequence reads: CASSGTGFYEQYF. The CDR3, as DNA: TGTGCCAGCAGCGGGACAGGGTTCTACGAGCAGTACTTC.

The chain carries TRBV19 and TRBJ2-1; D ambiguous. Trimming removed 3 bases at V and 7 bases at J, with 10 bases between. This CDR3 spans 13 amino acids. Germline-derived CDR1 and CDR2 are LNHDA and SQIVND (reference sequence). The CDR3 reads CASSIGRANEQFF. The CDR3 DNA reads as TGTGCCAGTAGTATCGGAAGGGCAAATGAGCAGTTCTTC.

The J gene is TRBJ2-3, the V gene TRBV24-1; 8 positions match TRBD1. The CDR3 has 16 residues. The germline V gene encodes CDR1 KGHDR and CDR2 SFDVKD. With V trimmed by 3 bases and J by 1 base, 5 bases remained unmatched. CDR3 in amino acids: CATSDGPGQGTDTQYF. CDR3 coding DNA: TGTGCCACCAGTGATGGTCCGGGACAGGGCACAGATACGCAGTATTTT.

The chain carries TRBV7-2 and TRBJ1-4; 10 bases are shared with TRBD1. The CDR3 spans 14 residues. The trim removed 5 bases at V and 7 bases at J, leaving 4 bases unmatched. The germline V gene has CDR1 SGHTA and CDR2 FQGNSA. CDR3 in DNA: TGTGCCAGCAGCCGGGACAGGGGAGGTGAAAAACTGTTTTTT. It encodes CASSRDRGGEKLFF.